This TCR beta chain was obtained from a study of T-cell memory formation after mild COVID-19. The wider study: Clusters were largely donor specific. Study results and limitations: Whereas later expanders leaned CD4+, clones contracting day 15 to 85 showed a balanced CD4/CD8 makeup.

MiXCR, applied by TCRdb to the 5' RACE reads, yields one record per CDR3 protein. The sample has 300,000 to 400,000 distinct CDR3 sequences; approximately 13% are singletons. The CDR3 spans 12 residues. Germline V lookup: CDR1 DFQATT, CDR2 SNEGSKA (reference sequence). V gave up 5 bases and J gave up 4 bases, with 10 bases separating them. This clonotype was seen more than once but under ten times. Its antigen is currently unknown. The chain couples TRBV20-1 to TRBJ2-3; D is possibly TRBD2 (6 bases). The sequence was collected from a man younger than 35 who had mild COVID-19 (a few samples of this study predate the infection). Cell type and time point are not known. The sequenced sample consisted of PBMCs or a T cell subset sorted from them (not recorded which). CDR3 residues: CSAATGADTQYF. DNA of the CDR3: TGCAGTGCTGCGACGGGGGCAGATACGCAGTATTTT.